This T cell receptor (beta chain) came from a study of cytomegalovirus exposure and HLA in healthy donors. As for the study in general: Unique TCR beta sequences numbering approximately 120 million came from about 180 million T cells in an earlier analysis.

Primers included in the PCR were 60 Vbeta and 13 Jbeta primers. The data were produced by immunoSEQ multiplex PCR, yet TCRdb's version contains in-frame clones alone and is incomplete. The data contain over 90,000 clones, about 74% of them singletons. V dropped 7 bases and J dropped 6; count of bases not matched to a gene: 9. This CDR3 has 16 amino acids. Germline V lookup: CDR1 MDHEN, CDR2 SYDVKM. Study observations and caveats: Within an earlier analysis, most TCR beta V segments proved productive either about 90% or about 30% of the time. In a later analysis, donors in an Asian-associated ancestry cluster reportedly had fewer N-insertions in productive TCRs than the cohort mean.

Of note for this clone: Its cognate antigen is unknown.

This TCR derives from a woman aged 50 to 60 in good health and CMV-seropositive. The chain carries TRBV28 and TRBJ2-1, with TRBD2 identical over 13 bases. The sample consisted of PBMCs. The CDR3 loop is CASIGLAGARGNEQFF. The CDR3 region has the DNA TGTGCCAGCATTGGACTAGCGGGAGCTCGAGGCAATGAGCAGTTCTTC.